This TCR beta chain was identified in a study of blood T cell repertoires in COVID-19. Study background: Sites across the United States, Italy and Spain contributed samples from acute and convalescent COVID-19. In each case, the material was cDNA or gDNA derived from T cells, B-cell-depleted T cells, or PBMCs.

The trim removed 6 bases at V and 10 bases at J, leaving 9 bases unmatched. The CDR3 sequence is 15 residues long. Germline-derived CDR1 and CDR2 are MDHEN and SYDVKM. Clones were sequenced by immunoSEQ multiplex PCR, and TCRdb holds only the in-frame ones, with some missing. This sample carries roughly 250,000 clones, about 88% of them seen once, and the ten largest clones take 2% to 2.5%. This clone was counted once. The source material was peripheral blood. This TCR was recovered from a middle-aged woman who had recovered from COVID-19. The rearrangement links TRBV28 to TRBJ1-6; 10 nucleotides agree with TRBD1. CDR3 in DNA: TGTGCCAGCAGCCGAGAGGGGACAGGGGTCTCACCCCTCCACTTT. As protein: CASSREGTGVSPLHF.